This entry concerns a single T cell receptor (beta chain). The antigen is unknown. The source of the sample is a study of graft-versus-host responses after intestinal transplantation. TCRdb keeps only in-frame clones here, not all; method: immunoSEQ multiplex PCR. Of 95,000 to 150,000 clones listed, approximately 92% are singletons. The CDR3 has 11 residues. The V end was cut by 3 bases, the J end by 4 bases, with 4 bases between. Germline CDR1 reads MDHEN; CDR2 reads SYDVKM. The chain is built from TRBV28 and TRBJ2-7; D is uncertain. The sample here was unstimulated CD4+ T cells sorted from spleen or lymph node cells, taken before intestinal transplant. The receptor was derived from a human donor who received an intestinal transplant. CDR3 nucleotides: TGTGCCAGCAGTTTGAATTACGAGCAGTACTTC. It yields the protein CASSLNYEQYF.